This T cell receptor beta chain was identified during a study of early T cells in non-severe SARS-CoV-2 infection. Study overall: Sequencing input comprised bulk RNA from unsorted whole blood; chain pairing was not available. General observations from the study: A preference for anti-spike CD8 responses marked VDJdb matching, which missed private and CD4 specificities.

With V trimmed by 4 bases and J by 5 bases, 10 bases remained unmatched. Germline V CDR1 and CDR2: ENHRY, SYGVKD. The CDR3 extends over 16 amino acids. The TCR library protocol attached unique molecular identifiers to the individual cDNA molecules. MiXCR was run by TCRdb on the 5' RACE reads, yielding one entry per CDR3 protein. The sample has about 50,000 distinct CDR3 sequences, approximately 15% seen once; the top ten hold over 4%. Of note for this clonotype: As yet, its antigen is unknown.

The V call is TRBV10-3, the J call TRBJ2-3; TRBD2 aligns across 9 bases. The specimen comprised whole blood, sampled at baseline. The origin of this receptor is an adult who was a healthcare worker with PCR-confirmed SARS-CoV-2 infection or an uninfected control (not recorded which). CDR3: CAISGPLAGGGDTQYF. The CDR3 DNA is TGTGCCATCAGTGGTCCCCTGGCGGGAGGGGGAGATACGCAGTATTTT.